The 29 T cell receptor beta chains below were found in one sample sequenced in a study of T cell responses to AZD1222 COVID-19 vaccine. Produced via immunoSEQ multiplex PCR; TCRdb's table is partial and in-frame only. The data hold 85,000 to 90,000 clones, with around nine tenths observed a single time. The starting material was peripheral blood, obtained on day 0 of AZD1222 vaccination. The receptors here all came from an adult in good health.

CDR3: CASSLMGQSNEKLFF. The CDR3 DNA is TGCGCCAGCAGCTTGATGGGACAAAGTAATGAAAAACTGTTTTTT. V is TRBV5-1 and J is TRBJ1-4, with D possibly TRBD1 on 6 matching bases. This CDR3 is built from 15 residues. Germline assignment: CDR1 SGHRS and CDR2 YFSETQ. V was cut by 1 base and J by 4 bases, with 11 bases left in between. The full variable domain, with the rest looked up from reference TRBV5-1 and TRBJ1-4, is KAGVTQTPRYLIKTRGQQVTLSCSPISGHRSVSWYQQTPGQGLQFLFEYFSETQRNKGNFPGRFSGRQFSNSRSEMNVSTLELGDSALYLCASSLMGQSNEKLFFGSGTQLSVL.

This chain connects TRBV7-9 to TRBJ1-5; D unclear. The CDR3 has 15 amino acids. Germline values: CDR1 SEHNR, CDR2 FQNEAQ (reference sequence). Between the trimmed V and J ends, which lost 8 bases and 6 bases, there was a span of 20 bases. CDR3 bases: TGTGCCAGCTGCCCTCTGCGGTCCGGGGTTCAGCCCCAGCATTTT. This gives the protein CASCPLRSGVQPQHF. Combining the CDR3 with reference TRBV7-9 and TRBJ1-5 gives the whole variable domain DTGVSQNPRHKITKRGQNVTFRCDPISEHNRLYWYRQTLGQGPEFLTYFQNEAQLEKSRLLSDRFSAERPKGSFSTLEIQRTEQGDSAMYLCASCPLRSGVQPQHFGDGTRLSIL.

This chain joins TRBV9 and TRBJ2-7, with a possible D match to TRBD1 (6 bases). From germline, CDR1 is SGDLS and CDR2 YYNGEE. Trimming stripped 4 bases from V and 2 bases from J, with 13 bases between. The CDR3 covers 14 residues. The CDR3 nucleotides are TGTGCCAGCAGCCTTGAGGACAGCACCTACGAGCAGTACTTC. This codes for CASSLEDSTYEQYF.

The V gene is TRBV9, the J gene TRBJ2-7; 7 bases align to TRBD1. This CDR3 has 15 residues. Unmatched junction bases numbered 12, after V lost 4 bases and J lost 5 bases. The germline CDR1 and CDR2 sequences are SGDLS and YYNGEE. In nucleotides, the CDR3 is TGTGCCAGCAGCTCCCCCGGGACAGCGAATCACGAGCAGTACTTC. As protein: CASSSPGTANHEQYF.

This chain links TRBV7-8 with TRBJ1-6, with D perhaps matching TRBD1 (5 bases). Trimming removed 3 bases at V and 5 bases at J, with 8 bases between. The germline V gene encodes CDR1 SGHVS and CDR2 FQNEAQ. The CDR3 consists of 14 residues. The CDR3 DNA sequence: TGTGCCAGCAGCTTTGCGGGGGATAATTCACCCCTCCACTTT. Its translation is CASSFAGDNSPLHF.

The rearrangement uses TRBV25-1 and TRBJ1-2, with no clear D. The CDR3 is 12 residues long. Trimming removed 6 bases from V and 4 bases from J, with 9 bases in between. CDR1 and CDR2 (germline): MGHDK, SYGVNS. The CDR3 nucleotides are TGTGCCAGCAGCGTCGGGAGCTATGGCTACACCTTC. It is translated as CASSVGSYGYTF.

The CDR3 DNA follows: TGTGCCAGCAGCTCGAGAGGGGGCGGCTATGGCTACACCTTC. Translation gives CASSSRGGGYGYTF. The chain uses TRBV3-1 (or the pseudogene TRBV3-2) and TRBJ1-2; TRBD1 matches 7 bases. CDR3 size: 14 residues. With 5 bases clipped from V and 4 bases from J, the junction kept 7 bases outside the gene matches. Germline CDR1 and CDR2: LGHDT and YNNKEL (reference sequence).

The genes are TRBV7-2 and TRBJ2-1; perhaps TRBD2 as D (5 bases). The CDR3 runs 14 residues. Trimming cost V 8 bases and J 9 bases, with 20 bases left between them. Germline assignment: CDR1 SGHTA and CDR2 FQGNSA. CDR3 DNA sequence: TGTGCCAGCGCCAGCGGCTTGAGCGTGAGTGAGCAGTTCTTC. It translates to CASASGLSVSEQFF.

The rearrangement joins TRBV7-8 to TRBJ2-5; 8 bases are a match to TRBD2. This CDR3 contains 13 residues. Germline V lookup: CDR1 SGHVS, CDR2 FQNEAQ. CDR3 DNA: TGTGCGTCGGCGGGGGGTAGGCAAGAGACCCAGTACTTC. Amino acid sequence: CASAGGRQETQYF.

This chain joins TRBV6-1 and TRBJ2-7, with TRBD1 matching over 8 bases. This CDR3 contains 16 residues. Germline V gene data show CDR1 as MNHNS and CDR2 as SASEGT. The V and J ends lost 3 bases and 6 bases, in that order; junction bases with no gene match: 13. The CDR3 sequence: CASSDARDRGNREQYF. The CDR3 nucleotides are TGTGCCAGCAGTGATGCCCGAGACAGGGGAAATCGCGAGCAGTACTTC.

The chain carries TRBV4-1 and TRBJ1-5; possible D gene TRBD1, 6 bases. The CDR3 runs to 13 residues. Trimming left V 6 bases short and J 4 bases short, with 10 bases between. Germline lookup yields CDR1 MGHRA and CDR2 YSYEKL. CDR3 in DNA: TGCGCCAGCAGTATCAGGGGTAATCAGCCCCAGCATTTT. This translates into CASSIRGNQPQHF.

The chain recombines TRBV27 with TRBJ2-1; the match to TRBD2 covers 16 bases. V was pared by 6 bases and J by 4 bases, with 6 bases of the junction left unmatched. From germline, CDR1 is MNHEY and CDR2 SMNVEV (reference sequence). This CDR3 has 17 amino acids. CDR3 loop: CASRLGLAGGGYNEQFF. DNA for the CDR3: TGTGCCAGCAGGCTGGGACTAGCGGGAGGGGGATACAATGAGCAGTTCTTC.

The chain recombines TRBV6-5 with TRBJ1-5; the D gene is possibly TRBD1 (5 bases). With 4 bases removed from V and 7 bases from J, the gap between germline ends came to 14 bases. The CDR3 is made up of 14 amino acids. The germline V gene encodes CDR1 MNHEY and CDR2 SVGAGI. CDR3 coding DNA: TGTGCCAGCAGTTTACGGCAGGGATGGCAGCCCCAGCATTTT. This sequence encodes CASSLRQGWQPQHF.

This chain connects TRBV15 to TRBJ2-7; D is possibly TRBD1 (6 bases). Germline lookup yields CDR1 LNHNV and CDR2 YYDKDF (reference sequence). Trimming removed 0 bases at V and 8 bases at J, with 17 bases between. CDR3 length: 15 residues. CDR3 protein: CATSREVAGAKKQYF. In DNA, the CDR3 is TGTGCCACCAGCAGAGAGGTGGCAGGGGCAAAAAAGCAGTACTTC.

CDR3 nucleotide sequence: TGTGCCATCAGTGAGTCCGGGACAGGGGGCAATCAGCCCCAGCATTTT. It translates to CAISESGTGGNQPQHF. The chain employs TRBV10-3 and TRBJ1-5; 10 nucleotides agree with TRBD1. The CDR3 extends over 16 amino acids. The germline gives CDR1 ENHRY, CDR2 SYGVKD. V trimming: 0 bases; J trimming: 2 bases; junction bases outside the gene matches: 1.

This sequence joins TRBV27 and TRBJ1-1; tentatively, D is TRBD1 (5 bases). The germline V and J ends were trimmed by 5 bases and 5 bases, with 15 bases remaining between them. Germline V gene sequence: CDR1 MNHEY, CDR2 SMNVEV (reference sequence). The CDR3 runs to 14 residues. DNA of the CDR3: TGTGCCAGCAGTATTGGGGCCGGGGAAACTGAAGCTTTCTTT. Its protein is CASSIGAGETEAFF.

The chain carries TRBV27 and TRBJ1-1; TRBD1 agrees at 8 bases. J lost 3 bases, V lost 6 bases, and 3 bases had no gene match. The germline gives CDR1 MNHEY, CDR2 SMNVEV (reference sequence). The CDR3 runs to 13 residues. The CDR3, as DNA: TGTGCCAGCAGCCGGACAGGGTACACTGAAGCTTTCTTT. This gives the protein CASSRTGYTEAFF.

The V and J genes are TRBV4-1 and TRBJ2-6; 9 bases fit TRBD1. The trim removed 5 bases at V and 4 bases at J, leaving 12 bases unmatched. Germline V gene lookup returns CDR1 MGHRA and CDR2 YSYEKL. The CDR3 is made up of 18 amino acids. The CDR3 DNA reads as TGCGCCAGCAGCGAACCGGGACAGGGTGTTACGGGGGCCAACGTCCTGACTTTC. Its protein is CASSEPGQGVTGANVLTF.

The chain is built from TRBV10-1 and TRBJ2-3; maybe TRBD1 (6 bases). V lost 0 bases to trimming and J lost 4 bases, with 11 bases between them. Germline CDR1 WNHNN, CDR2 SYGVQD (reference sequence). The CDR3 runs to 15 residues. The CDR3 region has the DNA TGCGCCAGCAGTGAGTCGGCAGGGGTTGCAGATACGCAGTATTTT. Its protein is CASSESAGVADTQYF.

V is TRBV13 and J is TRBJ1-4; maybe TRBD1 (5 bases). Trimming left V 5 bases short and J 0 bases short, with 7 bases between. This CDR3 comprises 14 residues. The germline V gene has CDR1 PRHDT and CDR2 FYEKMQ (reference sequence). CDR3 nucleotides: TGTGCCAGCAGCCAGGGAGCAACTAATGAAAAACTGTTTTTT. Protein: CASSQGATNEKLFF.

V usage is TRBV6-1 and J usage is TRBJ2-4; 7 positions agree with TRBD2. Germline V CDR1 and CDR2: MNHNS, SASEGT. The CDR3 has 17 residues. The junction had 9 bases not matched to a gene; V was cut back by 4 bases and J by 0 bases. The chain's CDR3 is CASSGRGGSLAKNIQYF. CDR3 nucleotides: TGTGCCAGCAGTGGCCGGGGAGGGTCCCTAGCCAAAAACATTCAGTACTTC.

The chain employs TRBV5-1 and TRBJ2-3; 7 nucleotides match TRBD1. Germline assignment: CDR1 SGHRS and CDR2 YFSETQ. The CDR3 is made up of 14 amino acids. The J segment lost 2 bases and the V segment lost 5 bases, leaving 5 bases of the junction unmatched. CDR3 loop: CASSFGQDTDTQYF. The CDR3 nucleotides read TGCGCCAGCAGTTTTGGACAGGACACAGATACGCAGTATTTT.

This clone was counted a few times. The CDR3 DNA is TGCGCCAGCAGCTTGGGAGGGTTATTCTCCTACGAGCAGTACTTC. It encodes CASSLGGLFSYEQYF. The gene calls are TRBV5-1 and TRBJ2-7, with TRBD2 as a possible D gene (5 bases). CDR3 length: 15 residues. The germline gives CDR1 SGHRS, CDR2 YFSETQ. V was trimmed by 0 bases and J by 0 bases, leaving 10 bases between them.

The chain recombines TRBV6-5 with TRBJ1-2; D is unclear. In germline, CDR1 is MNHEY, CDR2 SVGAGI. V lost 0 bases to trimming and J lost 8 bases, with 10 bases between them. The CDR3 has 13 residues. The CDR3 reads CASSYSTASGYTF. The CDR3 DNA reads TGTGCCAGCAGTTACTCCACAGCCTCGGGCTACACCTTC.

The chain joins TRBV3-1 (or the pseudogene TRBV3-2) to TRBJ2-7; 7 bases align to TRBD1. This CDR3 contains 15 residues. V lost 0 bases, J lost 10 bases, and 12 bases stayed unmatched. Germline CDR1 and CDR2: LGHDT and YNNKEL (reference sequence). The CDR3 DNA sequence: TGTGCCAGCAGCCAAGAAGGGGGCCCCTCCCGGGCTCAGTACTTC. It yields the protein CASSQEGGPSRAQYF.

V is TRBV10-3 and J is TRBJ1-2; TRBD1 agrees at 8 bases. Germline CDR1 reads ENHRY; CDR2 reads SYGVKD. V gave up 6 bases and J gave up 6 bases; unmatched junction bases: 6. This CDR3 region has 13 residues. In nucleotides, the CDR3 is TGTGCCATCAGCCAACAGGGGGGAGATGGCTACACCTTC. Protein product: CAISQQGGDGYTF.

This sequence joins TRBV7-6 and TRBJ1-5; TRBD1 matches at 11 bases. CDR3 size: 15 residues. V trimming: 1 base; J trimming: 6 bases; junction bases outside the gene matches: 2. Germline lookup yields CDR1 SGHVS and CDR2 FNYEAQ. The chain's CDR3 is CASSLEGTGGQPQHF. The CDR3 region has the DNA TGTGCCAGCAGCTTAGAGGGGACAGGGGGTCAGCCCCAGCATTTT.

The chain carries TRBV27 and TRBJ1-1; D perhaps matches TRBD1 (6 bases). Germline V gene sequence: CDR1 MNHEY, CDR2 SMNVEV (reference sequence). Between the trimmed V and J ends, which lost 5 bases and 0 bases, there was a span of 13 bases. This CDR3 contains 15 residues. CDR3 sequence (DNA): TGTGCCAGCAGTCCACCGGGGGCCCTGAACACTGAAGCTTTCTTT. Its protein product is CASSPPGALNTEAFF.

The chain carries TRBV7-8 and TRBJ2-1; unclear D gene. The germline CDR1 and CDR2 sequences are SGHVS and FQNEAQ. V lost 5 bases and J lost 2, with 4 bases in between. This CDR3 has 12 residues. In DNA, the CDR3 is TGTGCCAGCAGCCCCGCCTACAATGAGCAGTTCTTC. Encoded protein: CASSPAYNEQFF.